Reported below is one T cell receptor beta chain. The table lists this clonotype with many counts. The antigen it recognizes is unknown. Per-base quality was not reported, and no clone a single base away is much larger than it. Clipping removes 1 base from V and 4 bases from J, with 7 as the unmatched junction base count. In the germline V gene, CDR1 corresponds to SGHVS and CDR2 to FNYEAQ. Including the terminal cysteine and phenylalanine, the CDR3 comprises 15 residues. CDR3 DNA only is kept here, 45 bases in frame from base 1. This record belongs to a study of early T cells in non-severe SARS-CoV-2 infection (dated by TCRdb to the early 2020s). Concerning the study at large: TCR sequencing used bulk RNA from unsorted whole blood, so alpha and beta chains could not be paired. Broader findings and caveats from the paper: Matching against VDJdb was skewed toward anti-spike CD8 responses, likely underestimated virus-specific expansions, and missed private and CD4 specificities.

Library preparation employed 5' RACE. The listed sequencing device is NextSeq 500. To correct for sequencing error and PCR bias, the TCR library protocol tagged individual cDNA molecules with unique molecular identifiers. Both TCR alpha and beta chains were sequenced, and tight co-correlation was observed between alpha and beta sequence abundances in each sample. Concerning the study's data processing: Decombinator V4 was used to perform V gene, J gene and CDR3 annotation of TCR sequences. Expanded TCRs were defined as changing significantly between any two time points under a Poisson model with p below 0.0001. TCR abundances were normalised to the total number of TCRs sequenced per sample and were expressed as counts per million. TRAV1-2 paired with TRAJ12, TRAJ20 or TRAJ33 defined MAIT TCRs, while TRAV10 paired with TRAJ18 defined iNKT TCRs. VDJdb, accessed 1 November 2021, was searched for CMV, EBV and SARS-CoV-2 annotated TCRs, with TCRs annotated for multiple antigens excluded. The public reads were reprocessed in TCRdb via fastp at Q25 and MiXCR, keeping in-frame beta chains. Duplicate CDR3 protein sequences are folded into a single record with the most common DNA and genes. TCRdb, not the authors, supplied the V and J calls. This sample lists tens of thousands of distinct CDR3 sequences; 8.5% to 10% were detected once. The ten biggest clones cover more than 3% of the sample.

A case-control design nested within a healthcare worker cohort in London, UK, was used, with weekly nasopharyngeal swab PCR tests and blood sampling performed. Between 23 and 31 March 2020, the week of the UK lockdown, healthcare workers were enrolled and then followed up weekly for as long as 16 weeks. The chain employs TRBV7-6 and TRBJ2-7, with 7 bases aligning to TRBD1. Source: whole blood, taken at baseline. The clonotype originates from an adult who was a healthcare worker with PCR-confirmed SARS-CoV-2 infection or an uninfected control (not recorded which). The nucleotides are TGTGCCAGCAGCTTAGTTCCAGGGGGAAGGTACGAGCAGTACTTC. This encodes CASSLVPGGRYEQYF.